Listed here is a single T cell receptor (beta chain). The repertoire was sequenced with immunoSEQ multiplex PCR; TCRdb's copy has only in-frame clones and lacks some. The sample lists 140,000 or so clones, 75% to 90% occurring once. This sample stems from a study of blood T cell repertoires in COVID-19. Overall study: Researchers got acute and convalescent COVID-19 samples from the United States, Italy and Spain. PBMCs, B-cell-depleted T cells, or T cells were the source of the cDNA or gDNA that made up the material.

This clonotype was obtained from a woman of 80 years or more with acute or convalescent COVID-19. Material for sequencing was peripheral blood.

CDR3 coding DNA: TGTGCCAGCAGCCCAGGGTGGGTAGGGACTGAAGCTTTCTTT. Protein sequence: CASSPGWVGTEAFF. This rearrangement joins TRBV2 to TRBJ1-1; a weak D match, TRBD1 (5 bases). This CDR3 has 14 residues. CDR1 SNHLY and CDR2 FYNNEI come from the germline V gene. V was trimmed by 6 bases and J by 5 bases, leaving 16 bases between them.